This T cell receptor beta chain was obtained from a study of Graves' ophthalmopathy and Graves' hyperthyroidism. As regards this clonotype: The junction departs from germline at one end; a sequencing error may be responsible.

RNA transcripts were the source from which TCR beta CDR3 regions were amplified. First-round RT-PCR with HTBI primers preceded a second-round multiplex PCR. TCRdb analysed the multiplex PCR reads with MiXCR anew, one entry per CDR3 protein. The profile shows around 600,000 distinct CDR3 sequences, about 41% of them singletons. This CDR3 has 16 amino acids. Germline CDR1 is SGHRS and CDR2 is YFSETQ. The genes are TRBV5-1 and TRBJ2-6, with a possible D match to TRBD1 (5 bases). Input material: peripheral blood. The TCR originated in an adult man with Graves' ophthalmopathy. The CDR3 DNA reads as TGCGCCAGCAGCCTCCCTTCTCTTCCTGGGGCCACCGTCCTGACTTTC. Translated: CASSLPSLPGATVLTF.